This TCR beta chain comes out of a study of cytomegalovirus exposure and HLA in healthy donors. V gave up 2 bases and J gave up 14 bases, with 12 bases separating them. Germline values: CDR1 SGHVS, CDR2 FQNEAQ. The CDR3 sequence is 12 residues long. Each donor was healthy, and each was a bone marrow donor. Researchers ran the PCR with 60 Vbeta and 13 Jbeta primers. Some clones are missing from TCRdb's copy, which holds only in-frame ones; the method was immunoSEQ multiplex PCR. The sample has about 52,000 clones; roughly three fifths are singletons. This clone has more than one count but fewer than ten.

The receptor was isolated from a human donor in good health. The genes are TRBV7-8 and TRBJ1-4, with D possibly being TRBD1 (6 bases). Sequenced: PBMCs. Here the CDR3 reads CASSLNRQGLFF. The CDR3 bases are TGTGCCAGCAGCTTAAACCGTCAGGGGCTGTTTTTT.